Presented here are 8 T cell receptor beta chains from one specimen sequenced in a study of read filtering for tumor transcriptome and immune sequencing. This library used approximately 390 ng RNA and molecular barcoded adaptors spanning alpha/delta and beta/gamma chains. TCRdb analysed the reads with MiXCR anew, one entry per CDR3 protein. The sample includes roughly 18,000 distinct CDR3 sequences, roughly a fifth seen only once; the top ten take about 24%. The sample taken for sequencing was a population of CD138-negative cells sorted from bone marrow. The receptors derive from a donor aged 40 or over with multiple myeloma.

Points on this clonotype: A much larger clone is a single base away; this may be a read error. The chain is built from TRBV9 and TRBJ2-2; possible D gene TRBD2, 5 bases. The CDR3 contains 12 residues. Per the germline V gene, CDR1 is SGDLS and CDR2 is YYNGEE. This CDR3 is CACSGLATELFF. In DNA, the CDR3 is TGTGCCTGCAGCGGACTGGCGACCGAGCTGTTTTTT.

This clonotype was recorded at least ten times. This rearrangement joins TRBV29-1 to TRBJ2-7; a weak D match, TRBD1 (5 bases). The CDR3 is 11 residues long. With 3 bases removed from V and 6 bases from J, the gap between germline ends came to 9 bases. Germline assignment: CDR1 SQVTM and CDR2 ANQGSEA. The CDR3, as DNA: TGCAGCGTTGATTTAAGGGGCGAGCAGTACTTC. This encodes CSVDLRGEQYF.

On this clonotype: One base away lies a much larger clone, so this may be a sequencing read error. The conserved phenylalanine or tryptophan is not found at the CDR3 terminus, so this likely reflects a read error. The gene calls are TRBV9 and TRBJ2-1; D is unclear. The CDR3 contains 13 residues. The germline CDR1 and CDR2 sequences are SGDLS and YYNGEE. Trimming took 4 bases from V and 6 from J, leaving 11 bases between them. The CDR3, as DNA: TGTGCCAGCAGCACTTACGTTAGCAATGAGCAGTTCCTC. Translated: CASSTYVSNEQFL.

The chain carries TRBV25-1 and TRBJ2-7; D gene unclear. CDR1 and CDR2 (germline): MGHDK, SYGVNS. V lost 0 bases to trimming and J lost 2 bases, with 5 bases between them. The CDR3 runs to 13 residues. Here the CDR3 reads CASSEYAAYEQYF. The CDR3, as DNA: TGTGCCAGCAGTGAATATGCGGCCTACGAGCAGTACTTC.

The genes are TRBV5-5 and TRBJ2-1; TRBD2 matches 7 bases. CDR3 length: 18 residues. V lost 4 bases to trimming and J lost 3 bases; unmatched junction nucleotides: 16. Germline CDR1 is SGHKS and CDR2 is YYEKEE (reference sequence). The CDR3 DNA reads as TGTGCCAGCAGCCGTGGCCCCCCTAGCGGCCCCTTCTACAATGAGCAGTTCTTC. Amino acid sequence: CASSRGPPSGPFYNEQFF.

This clonotype was recorded many times. The rearrangement links TRBV3-1 to TRBJ2-3; D unclear. Trimming took 4 bases from V and 2 from J, leaving 10 bases between them. Looked up from germline, CDR1 is LGHDT and CDR2 is YNNKEL (reference sequence). CDR3 length: 14 amino acids. The CDR3 protein is CASSPRLSTDTQYF. CDR3 bases: TGTGCCAGCAGCCCGAGACTCTCCACAGATACGCAGTATTTT.

This clonotype was seen ten or more times. The chain carries TRBV25-1 and TRBJ1-6, with a possible D match to TRBD1 (5 bases). The CDR3 spans 12 residues. Germline V gene data show CDR1 as MGHDK and CDR2 as SYGVNS. The V end was cut by 3 bases, the J end by 13 bases, with 10 bases between. Here the CDR3 reads CASSEQGSPLHF. The CDR3 region has the DNA TGTGCCAGCAGTGAGCAGGGCTCCCCCCTCCACTTT.

On this clonotype: A much more abundant neighbour one base away suggests this may be a read error. The chain couples TRBV6-6 to TRBJ2-7; 9 bases align to TRBD2. The CDR3 is 15 residues long. Germline V lookup: CDR1 MNHNY, CDR2 SVGAGI (reference sequence). V trimming: 4 bases; J trimming: 2 bases; junction bases outside the gene matches: 6. The CDR3 DNA reads TGTGCCAGCAGTTCACCGGGACTAGCCCCCTACGAGCAGTACTTC. Protein: CASSSPGLAPYEQYF.